The entry below gives a single T cell receptor (beta chain) sequence along with its context. No antigen is known for it. The CDR3 consists of 15 residues. V lost 3 bases, J lost 9 bases, and 18 bases lay in between. Germline-derived CDR1 and CDR2 are KGHSH and LQKENI. This specimen comes from a study of T cells after yellow fever vaccination. Study-level points and caveats: Abundant bulk-population clonotypes could contaminate the FACS-sorted repertoires. Overall, a small share of clonotypes was seen in both CD4 and CD8 compartments.

MiXCR was run by TCRdb on the 5' RACE reads, yielding one entry per CDR3 protein. The sample carries some 220,000 distinct CDR3 sequences, 3% to 3.5% recorded once. Source: CD4+ T cells sorted from PBMCs, taken 10 days after the yellow fever booster vaccination. This TCR was sampled from a man younger than 35 who received the YFV17D yellow fever vaccine. This rearrangement joins TRBV18 to TRBJ2-1, with a tentative D call TRBD2 (5 bases). CDR3 sequence reads: CASSPLWQNSGEQFF. CDR3 DNA: TGTGCCAGCTCACCGTTGTGGCAGAACAGCGGTGAGCAGTTCTTC.